This TCR beta chain was captured in a study of OX40 agonist ivuxolimab in advanced cancers. Study at large: Every patient in dose escalation had hepatocellular carcinoma, melanoma, renal cell or head and neck cancer. The study's findings and limits: Some patients who did not respond also had low normalized T-cell clonal expansion.

On this clone: Its specificity is not known.

At baseline, cycle 4 day 1, and cycle 7 day 1, blood was sampled. Here immunoSEQ multiplex PCR was the method, and the copy in TCRdb shows in-frame clones only, minus some. The sample has approximately 30,000 clones, 75% to 95% seen once; the top ten hold approximately 24%. The receptor was isolated from an adult with an advanced solid tumor such as melanoma, head and neck, liver or kidney cancer. Sequencing was performed on CD4+ or CD8+ T cells sorted from blood, taken in a trial of the OX40 agonist ivuxolimab.

The CDR3 sequence is CASSSEDQETQYF. The CDR3 bases are TGTGCCAGCAGCAGCGAGGACCAAGAGACCCAGTACTTC. This chain links TRBV21-1 with TRBJ2-5; TRBD2, the table's D call, was not compared with the DNA. TRBV21-1 is shown as a pseudogene. The CDR3 runs 13 residues.